The sequence of this T cell receptor (beta chain) was determined in a study of blood T cell repertoires in COVID-19. The germline V gene has CDR1 SGHNT and CDR2 YYREEE (reference sequence). V lost 0 bases and J lost 4, with 7 bases in between. CDR3 length: 13 residues. Clones were sequenced by immunoSEQ multiplex PCR, and TCRdb holds only the in-frame ones, with some missing. The sample has 72,000 or so clones; roughly 86% are singletons. This clone was counted only a few times. This clonotype was obtained from a woman between 55 and 75 years old with acute or convalescent COVID-19. Material: peripheral blood. This rearrangement joins TRBV5-4 to TRBJ2-5, with a weak D call TRBD2 (5 bases). The CDR3 reads CASSLGGGETQYF. CDR3 DNA: TGTGCCAGCAGCTTGGGCGGAGGAGAGACCCAGTACTTC.